This is a list of T cell receptor beta chains from one sample in a study of cytomegalovirus exposure and HLA in healthy donors. The method was immunoSEQ multiplex PCR; TCRdb's version includes in-frame clones alone and lacks a portion of them. This sample has 130,000 or so clones, with under 70% found just once. Material for sequencing was PBMCs. Receptors originate from a woman aged 60 to 75 in good health and CMV-seronegative. CDR3s include the opening cysteine and the closing phenylalanine or tryptophan. The D gene is left open where the match is weak. Expanded clones get a size class; other rows say once, few or many, or leave the size out.

cdr3_aa: CASSKTGNPEGSYEQYF
cdr3_nt: TGTGCCAGCAGCAAAACCGGGAACCCAGAGGGCTCCTACGAGCAGTACTTC
j_call: TRBJ2-7
d_call: .
clone_size: once
v_call: TRBV21-1

cdr3_aa: CASSPRGSGSYEQYF
cdr3_nt: TGCGCCAGCAGCCCCCGGGGTAGCGGGAGTTACGAGCAGTACTTC
j_call: TRBJ2-7
d_call: TRBD2
clone_size: .
v_call: TRBV5-1

cdr3_aa: CASRRTDTQYF
cdr3_nt: TGTGCCAGCAGACGGACAGATACGCAGTATTTT
j_call: TRBJ2-3
d_call: .
clone_size: .
v_call: TRBV7-2

cdr3_aa: CASRRQGASREKLFF
cdr3_nt: TGTGCCAGCAGACGACAGGGGGCAAGTAGGGAAAAACTGTTTTTT
j_call: TRBJ1-4
d_call: TRBD1
clone_size: .
v_call: TRBV6-5

cdr3_aa: CASRIGQINQPQHF
cdr3_nt: TGTGCCAGCAGGATAGGACAGATCAATCAGCCCCAGCATTTT
j_call: TRBJ1-5
d_call: .
clone_size: few
v_call: TRBV2

cdr3_aa: CASTNPRAGGRDTQYF
cdr3_nt: TGTGCCAGCACCAACCCGAGGGCAGGGGGGAGAGATACGCAGTATTTT
j_call: TRBJ2-3
d_call: .
clone_size: .
v_call: TRBV6-6

cdr3_aa: CASMGGGGGAYEQYF
cdr3_nt: TGTGCCAGCATGGGGGGTGGGGGAGGTGCCTACGAGCAGTACTTC
j_call: TRBJ2-7
d_call: .
clone_size: few
v_call: TRBV6-1

cdr3_aa: CASSLDGPGAEAFF
cdr3_nt: TGTGCCAGCAGCTTGGACGGTCCGGGGGCTGAAGCTTTCTTT
j_call: TRBJ1-1
d_call: .
clone_size: once
v_call: TRBV5-4

cdr3_aa: CASSPEGTRYEQYF
cdr3_nt: TGTGCCAGCAGTCCCGAGGGGACTAGATACGAGCAGTACTTC
j_call: TRBJ2-7
d_call: TRBD2
clone_size: .
v_call: TRBV28

cdr3_aa: CASGSGGGQKETQYF
cdr3_nt: TGTGCTAGTGGCTCGGGGGGGGGCCAAAAAGAGACCCAGTACTTC
j_call: TRBJ2-5
d_call: TRBD2
clone_size: once
v_call: TRBV12-5

cdr3_aa: CASAVRGGQPQHF
cdr3_nt: TGCGCCAGCGCGGTCCGGGGAGGGCAGCCCCAGCATTTT
j_call: TRBJ1-5
d_call: .
clone_size: .
v_call: TRBV5-1

cdr3_aa: CASSLGSGAYEQYF
cdr3_nt: TGTGCCAGCAGCTTGGGTTCGGGGGCCTACGAGCAGTACTTC
j_call: TRBJ2-7
d_call: .
clone_size: .
v_call: TRBV5-4

cdr3_aa: CASSLMGQNTGELFF
cdr3_nt: TGTGCCAGCAGCTTGATGGGACAGAACACCGGGGAGCTGTTTTTT
j_call: TRBJ2-2
d_call: .
clone_size: .
v_call: TRBV5-4

cdr3_aa: CASGGRGLNEQFF
cdr3_nt: TGCGCCAGCGGGGGGCGGGGGCTCAATGAGCAGTTCTTC
j_call: TRBJ2-1
d_call: .
clone_size: .
v_call: TRBV5-1

cdr3_aa: CASSGLQGPLYKQYF
cdr3_nt: TGTGCCAGCAGTGGCTTACAGGGGCCTCTCTACAAGCAGTACTTC
j_call: TRBJ2-5
d_call: TRBD1
clone_size: few
v_call: TRBV6-1

cdr3_aa: CASSVRQGAWNEQFF
cdr3_nt: TGTGCCAGCAGCGTCCGACAGGGGGCTTGGAATGAGCAGTTCTTC
j_call: TRBJ2-1
d_call: TRBD1
clone_size: .
v_call: TRBV4-2

cdr3_aa: CASSAQGTTTNEKLFF
cdr3_nt: TGTGCCAGCTCAGCACAGGGGACAACAACTAATGAAAAACTGTTTTTT
j_call: TRBJ1-4
d_call: TRBD1
clone_size: .
v_call: TRBV18

cdr3_aa: CASSDVGGGREQFF
cdr3_nt: TGTGCCAGCAGTGACGTCGGCGGGGGTCGTGAGCAGTTCTTC
j_call: TRBJ2-1
d_call: TRBD2
clone_size: .
v_call: TRBV6-1

cdr3_aa: CASRLAGVNEQFF
cdr3_nt: TGTGCCAGTCGACTAGCGGGAGTAAATGAGCAGTTCTTC
j_call: TRBJ2-1
d_call: TRBD2
clone_size: few
v_call: TRBV19

cdr3_aa: CASSLRGTSGGRGDEQFF
cdr3_nt: TGTGCCAGCAGTTTACGGGGGACTAGCGGGGGCCGGGGGGATGAGCAGTTCTTC
j_call: TRBJ2-1
d_call: TRBD2
clone_size: .
v_call: TRBV27

cdr3_aa: CATSDPGTGVTGEKLFF
cdr3_nt: TGTGCCACCTCCGACCCCGGGACAGGGGTGACGGGTGAAAAACTGTTTTTT
j_call: TRBJ1-4
d_call: TRBD1
clone_size: .
v_call: TRBV15

cdr3_aa: CASSLGAVLNEKLFF
cdr3_nt: TGTGCCAGCAGCTTAGGGGCAGTCCTTAATGAAAAACTGTTTTTT
j_call: TRBJ1-4
d_call: .
clone_size: .
v_call: TRBV7-6

cdr3_aa: CASSLGTGTGGEGYTF
cdr3_nt: TGTGCCAGCAGCTTGGGGACCGGGACCGGGGGTGAAGGCTACACCTTC
j_call: TRBJ1-2
d_call: .
clone_size: .
v_call: TRBV5-5